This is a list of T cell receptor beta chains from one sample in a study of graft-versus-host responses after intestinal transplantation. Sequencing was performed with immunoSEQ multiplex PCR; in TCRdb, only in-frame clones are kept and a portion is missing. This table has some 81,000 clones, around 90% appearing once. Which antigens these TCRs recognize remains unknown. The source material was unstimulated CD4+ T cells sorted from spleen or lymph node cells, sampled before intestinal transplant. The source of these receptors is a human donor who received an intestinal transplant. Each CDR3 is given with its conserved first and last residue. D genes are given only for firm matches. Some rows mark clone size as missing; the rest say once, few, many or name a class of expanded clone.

CASSLSWQANVLTF TGTGCCAGCAGTTTATCGTGGCAAGCCAACGTCCTGACTTTC TRBV27 . TRBJ2-6 14 .
CASSPGTGGEKLFF TGTGCCAGTAGTCCGGGGACAGGAGGTGAAAAACTGTTTTTT TRBV19 TRBD1 TRBJ1-4 14 .
CASSLARGQYSGNTIYF TGTGCCAGCAGCTTAGCGCGAGGGCAGTACTCTGGAAACACCATATATTTT TRBV7-2 . TRBJ1-3 17 .
CASSLAGGLSVEYEQYF TGTGCCAGCAGTTTAGCGGGGGGGCTGTCCGTAGAATACGAGCAGTACTTC TRBV28 TRBD2 TRBJ2-7 17 .
CASSLGTNNSPLHF TGTGCCAGCAGCTTGGGGACAAATAATTCACCCCTCCACTTT TRBV7-3 . TRBJ1-6 14 .
CAWSVGRSSGNTIYF TGTGCCTGGAGTGTAGGCAGGTCCTCTGGAAACACCATATATTTT TRBV30 . TRBJ1-3 15 .
CASSGGLADTQYF TGTGCCAGCAGCGGTGGACTAGCGGATACGCAGTATTTT TRBV14 TRBD2 TRBJ2-3 13 once
CASSERGGAVQFEAFF TGTGCCAGCAGTGAGAGAGGGGGCGCGGTACAGTTTGAAGCTTTCTTT TRBV6-1 TRBD1 TRBJ1-1 16 .
CASIYRTGKYEQYF TGTGCCAGCATCTACAGGACAGGGAAGTACGAGCAGTACTTC TRBV2 TRBD1 TRBJ2-7 14 .
CASRTGAGEQYF TGTGCCAGCAGGACAGGGGCGGGGGAGCAGTACTTC TRBV7-9 TRBD1 TRBJ2-7 12 .
CASSLSGYEQYF TGTGCCAGCAGCCTCTCGGGTTACGAGCAGTACTTC TRBV28 . TRBJ2-7 12 .
CASSLTSTGTGGGYTF TGTGCCAGCAGTCTCACAAGTACCGGGACAGGGGGCGGCTACACCTTC TRBV28 TRBD1 TRBJ1-2 16 .
CASSPGGQPQHF TGTGCCAGCAGTCCGGGAGGGCAGCCCCAGCATTTT TRBV6-5 . TRBJ1-5 12 .
CASRSTGTNTGELFF TGCGCCAGCAGATCGACAGGGACGAACACCGGGGAGCTGTTTTTT TRBV10-2 TRBD1 TRBJ2-2 15 .
CASSLDLSADTQYF TGTGCCAGCAGCTTAGACCTCAGCGCAGATACGCAGTATTTT TRBV7-6 . TRBJ2-3 14 few
CASSASQVSTEAFF TGCGCCAGCAGCGCGTCACAGGTTTCCACTGAAGCTTTCTTT TRBV5-1 . TRBJ1-1 14 .
CAISVSRLQGRGNEQFF TGTGCCATCAGTGTCTCCCGATTGCAGGGGAGAGGCAATGAGCAGTTCTTC TRBV10-3 . TRBJ2-1 17 .
CASSQAGVGETQYF TGCGCCAGCAGCCAAGCGGGGGTAGGAGAGACCCAGTACTTC TRBV4-1 . TRBJ2-5 14 .
CASGPGNSYYEQYF TGTGCCAGCGGACCAGGGAACTCCTACTACGAGCAGTACTTC TRBV19 . TRBJ2-7 14 .
CASSEVSGYGYTF TGTGCCAGCAGTGAAGTAAGCGGCTATGGCTACACCTTC TRBV6-1 . TRBJ1-2 13 .
CASNFFSGQNVNTEAFF TGTGCCAGCAATTTCTTCTCGGGTCAAAACGTGAACACTGAAGCTTTCTTT TRBV5-6 . TRBJ1-1 17 .